The 3 T cell receptor beta chains presented below share a single source sample, sequenced in a study of blood T cells in healthy people across ages. Through a sample-barcoded 5' primer and a J-beta primer mix, a second PCR was run for about 7 to 12 cycles. TCRdb ran MiXCR on the 5' RACE reads and lists one entry per CDR3 protein. Of approximately 600,000 distinct CDR3 sequences listed, 58% are singletons. Material: blood. The receptors were sampled from a man in his fifties or sixties in good health.

This clonotype was seen a few times. The gene calls are TRBV10-3 and TRBJ1-1, with 8 positions matching TRBD1. Germline trimming cut 2 bases from V and 0 bases from J; bases unmatched to any gene: 5. Germline CDR1 ENHRY, CDR2 SYGVKD. CDR3 length: 16 amino acids. In nucleotides, the CDR3 is TGTGCCATCAGTGAGACCCCGGGACAGGTGAACACTGAAGCTTTCTTT. It yields the protein CAISETPGQVNTEAFF.

This chain uses TRBV20-1 with TRBJ2-5; perhaps TRBD2 as D (6 bases). V gave up 6 bases and J gave up 2 bases, with 16 bases separating them. The CDR3 spans 14 residues. The germline V gene encodes CDR1 DFQATT and CDR2 SNEGSKA (reference sequence). Here the CDR3 reads CSARIGLAQETQYF. The CDR3 DNA follows: TGCAGTGCCAGGATCGGCCTAGCGCAAGAGACCCAGTACTTC.

The rearrangement links TRBV6-5 to TRBJ1-2, with a tentative D call TRBD1 (5 bases). Per germline, CDR1 MNHEY and CDR2 SVGAGI. Trimming took off 3 bases at V and 3 bases at J, with 14 bases between the two ends. The CDR3 runs to 15 residues. In nucleotides, the CDR3 is TGTGCCAGCAGTTATTCCGATAGGGGTGACTATGGCTACACCTTC. This codes for CASSYSDRGDYGYTF.